This entry lists 14 T cell receptor beta chains sequenced from one sample in a study of technical replicates of blood from a handful of donors. The table came from immunoSEQ multiplex PCR; TCRdb's copy has only in-frame clones and leaves some out. The sample comprises under 85,000 clones, under 98% of which are singletons, and under 0.3% rests with the top ten. Input material: T cells isolated from PBMCs. The receptors were gathered from a human donor in good health.

The chain carries TRBV19 and TRBJ2-1; 10 nucleotides agree with TRBD1. Germline values: CDR1 LNHDA, CDR2 SQIVND (reference sequence). V was clipped by 5 bases and J by 6 bases; unmatched bases: 4. The CDR3 covers 14 residues. The CDR3 spells CASSPGQGFNEQFF. CDR3 nucleotides: TGTGCCAGTAGTCCGGGACAGGGGTTCAATGAGCAGTTCTTC.

This clone was recorded only once. The rearrangement joins TRBV7-2 to TRBJ1-1; D is unresolved. Per the germline V gene, CDR1 is SGHTA and CDR2 is FQGNSA. The CDR3 has 15 residues. Trimming took off 4 bases at V and 3 bases at J, with 15 bases between the two ends. As DNA, the CDR3 is TGTGCCAGCAGCTGGTGGTCCCCCCAGGACACTGAAGCTTTCTTT. Residues: CASSWWSPQDTEAFF.

V usage is TRBV11-2 and J usage is TRBJ1-4; D is undetermined. Germline loops: CDR1 SGHAT, CDR2 FQNNGV. The CDR3 has 13 amino acids. Trimming removed 4 bases at V and 5 bases at J, with 8 bases between. In nucleotides, the CDR3 is TGTGCCAGCAGCTCTCTGTTAAATGAAAAACTGTTTTTT. Protein sequence: CASSSLLNEKLFF.

This rearrangement joins TRBV4-3 to TRBJ1-2; D ambiguous. This CDR3 is 14 amino acids long. Germline V lookup: CDR1 LGHNA, CDR2 YSLEER. Between the trimmed V and J ends, which lost 1 base and 3 bases, there was a span of 9 bases. CDR3 nucleotide sequence: TGCGCCAGCAGCCAAGTGGGAGACTACTATGGCTACACCTTC. Protein sequence: CASSQVGDYYGYTF.

This CDR3 reads CASSPGTLTPETQYF. The CDR3 DNA reads TGTGCCAGCTCACCGGGGACATTGACCCCGGAGACCCAGTACTTC. V and J are TRBV18 and TRBJ2-5; maybe TRBD1 (6 bases). CDR1 is KGHSH and CDR2 is LQKENI in the germline V gene. V was shortened by 3 bases and J by 5 bases, with 16 bases between the two germline ends. The CDR3 length is 15 residues.

The V gene is TRBV6-5, the J gene TRBJ2-1; D not resolved. V shed 0 bases and J shed 6 bases, with 6 bases lying between them. Germline lookup yields CDR1 MNHEY and CDR2 SVGAGI. This CDR3 has 13 residues. The CDR3 loop is CASSYSSSNEQFF. DNA of the CDR3: TGTGCCAGCAGTTACTCGTCGTCCAATGAGCAGTTCTTC.

V gene TRBV29-1 combines with J gene TRBJ2-7, with 7 bases that match TRBD2. Germline loops: CDR1 SQVTM, CDR2 ANQGSEA. Unmatched junction bases numbered 11, after V lost 6 bases and J lost 3 bases. The length of the CDR3 is 14 residues. The chain's CDR3 is CSVGGTGEYYEQYF. In nucleotides, the CDR3 is TGCAGCGTGGGGGGGACGGGGGAGTACTACGAGCAGTACTTC.

The chain recombines TRBV29-1 with TRBJ1-3; perhaps TRBD1 as D (6 bases). V gave up 7 bases and J gave up 4 bases, with 14 bases separating them. CDR3 length: 13 residues. Germline CDR1 and CDR2: SQVTM and ANQGSEA. CDR3 nucleotides: TGCAGCGCCCAACAGGGTTCAGGAAACACCATATATTTT. Amino acids: CSAQQGSGNTIYF.

The chain joins TRBV2 to TRBJ1-2; no definite D call. Germline V gives CDR1 SNHLY, CDR2 FYNNEI. The ends were cut back, 8 bases at V and 5 bases at J, with 6 bases in the middle. The CDR3 spans 10 residues. The CDR3 DNA reads TGTGCCAGCCCAACTTATGGCTACACCTTC. Protein product: CASPTYGYTF.

The V and J genes are TRBV7-2 and TRBJ2-5; 13 bases line up with TRBD2. The ends lost 5 bases at V and 2 bases at J; junction bases unmatched: 2. Germline CDR1 and CDR2: SGHTA and FQGNSA. The CDR3 sequence is 15 residues long. CDR3 sequence (DNA): TGTGCCAGCAGCAAGGGACTAGCGGGACAAGAGACCCAGTACTTC. Its translation is CASSKGLAGQETQYF.

The chain is built from TRBV19 and TRBJ2-1; 11 bases match TRBD2. Germline CDR1 and CDR2: LNHDA and SQIVND (reference sequence). With V trimmed by 5 bases and J by 8 bases, 8 bases remained unmatched. CDR3 length equals 15 residues. CDR3 nucleotide sequence: TGTGCCAGTAGTGAGCTAGCGGGAGGTAACGATGAGCAGTTCTTC. As protein: CASSELAGGNDEQFF.

V and J are TRBV5-1 and TRBJ2-3; 7 bases fit TRBD2. Germline CDR1 SGHRS, CDR2 YFSETQ. V was clipped by 0 bases and J by 5 bases; unmatched bases: 3. The CDR3 runs 14 residues. The CDR3 DNA reads TGCGCCAGCAGCTTGGTTACGGGAGGAGATACGCAGTATTTT. Translation: CASSLVTGGDTQYF. Combining the CDR3 with reference TRBV5-1 and TRBJ2-3 gives the whole variable domain KAGVTQTPRYLIKTRGQQVTLSCSPISGHRSVSWYQQTPGQGLQFLFEYFSETQRNKGNFPGRFSGRQFSNSRSEMNVSTLELGDSALYLCASSLVTGGDTQYFGPGTRLTVL.

A word on this clone: One junction end disagrees with the germline gene, perhaps due to a read error. The CDR3 sequence: CASSPSGRVNEQFF. The DNA for the CDR3 is TGTGCTAGCAGCCCAAGCGGGAGGGTCAATGAGCAGTTCTTC. The rearrangement links TRBV7-7 to TRBJ2-1; 10 positions agree with TRBD2. Germline assignment: CDR1 SSHAT and CDR2 FNYEAQ (reference sequence). The CDR3 extends over 14 amino acids.

The chain employs TRBV28 and TRBJ2-7, with 8 bases identical to TRBD2. CDR3 length: 14 residues. The J segment lost 2 bases and the V segment lost 3 bases, leaving 3 bases of the junction unmatched. Per the germline V gene, CDR1 is MDHEN and CDR2 is SYDVKM. The CDR3 loop is CASSLIAGTYEQYF. CDR3 coding DNA: TGTGCCAGCAGTTTGATAGCGGGAACCTACGAGCAGTACTTC. Looking up the rest from reference TRBV28 and TRBJ2-7 gives the full variable domain: DVKVTQSSRYLVKRTGEKVFLECVQDMDHENMFWYRQDPGLGLRLIYFSYDVKMKEKGDIPEGYSVSREKKERFSLILESASTNQTSMYLCASSLIAGTYEQYFGPGTRLTVT.